This T cell receptor (beta chain) was sequenced during a study of CD8 T cells in Susac syndrome (dated by TCRdb to 2018 to 2020). Study-wide context: Of the Susac syndrome patients who were sequenced, under 10 were in clinical remission while 5 or 6 had clinically active disease. The clonality of the CD8+ T cell repertoire was compared across 11 to 12 healthy donors, about 14 Susac syndrome patients and under 18 multiple sclerosis patients. At blood withdrawal, Susac syndrome patients were either therapy-naive, taking corticosteroids (in some cases with IVIg as well), or taking IVIg alone. The study used repertoire sequencing to test whether antigen drove CD8+ T cell activation and differentiation in Susac syndrome. Summary of the overall study and its limitations: Roughly 15 and five Susac-specific public clones were found in the total CD8+ and CD8+ TEMRA repertoires, respectively. Clonal expansion was seen in Susac syndrome CD8+ repertoires, peaking in CD8+ TEMRA cells and being greater in clinically active patients than in remitting ones. The number of individuals in the TCR sequencing and HLA analysis was recognized as being relatively small.

RNA was extracted with the RNeasy kit and about 0.5 to 1 ug was reverse transcribed using random hexamers. The immunoSEQ multiplex PCR assay, which covers 54 Vbeta and 13 Jbeta segments, was used to amplify TCR beta CDR3 regions. Bias from PCR amplification was corrected by using a synthetic template baseline for primer optimization and for computational correction. In the authors' own workflow: Only productive sequences were kept, with reads annotated to V, D and J genes according to IMGT and analyzed in immunoSEQ Analyzer. Clonality was calculated as one minus the Shannon entropy normalized by log2 of the number of productive unique sequences. For each patient and control, public and private clones were evaluated among the 100 most prevalent clones. Susac-specific clones were defined as absent from healthy and MS cohorts, 800 to 1,200 published viral clones and other ImmuneACCESS disease sequences. Using fastp trimming at Q25 and MiXCR clonotype assembly, TCRdb reanalyzed the public sequencing data and kept in-frame beta chains. Rows are unified per CDR3 protein, each entry keeping the most common DNA and genes. TCRdb, not the authors, supplied the V and J calls. This sample holds some 110,000 distinct CDR3 sequences; around 94% were observed only once. The top ten clonotypes cover about 0.28% of the sample.

Peripheral blood CD8+ and CD4+ T cells from healthy donors, Susac syndrome patients and multiple sclerosis patients were profiled using high-throughput TCR beta sequencing. The Susac syndrome patients fulfilled recently defined diagnostic criteria for definite or probable disease. Bulk CD8+ and CD4+ T cells were purified magnetically by negative isolation, whereas CD8+ TEMRA cells were enriched by FACS. Blood was collected in EDTA tubes and processed within 24 hours, with PBMCs isolated through density gradient centrifugation. PBMCs intended for TCR sequencing were cryopreserved in liquid nitrogen and thawed later in a water bath at 37 degrees C. The sorted or isolated CD4+, CD8+ and CD8+ TEMRA cells reached a purity of at least 90%. Concerning this clonotype: No cognate antigen has been identified for it. No base quality values were provided; no much bigger clone lies one nucleotide off.

Sequencing was done on a sample of CD8+ T cells from PBMCs. The clonotype comes from a human donor with Susac syndrome.

The CDR3 amino acid sequence is: CSAPQGGTGDYEQYF. In nucleotides, the sequence is TGCAGTGCTCCCCAGGGCGGGACAGGGGACTACGAGCAGTACTTC. The sequence links TRBV20-1 to TRBJ2-7; 10 bases in between match TRBD1. The CDR3 spans 15 residues, from the cysteine through the phenylalanine. Just CDR3 DNA is preserved here, 45 bases in frame from base 1. The germline V gene (reference sequence) sets CDR1 to DFQATT and CDR2 to SNEGSKA. V ends up 5 bases short and J 3 bases short, with an unmatched junction base count of 10.